The subject of this entry is one T cell receptor (beta chain). No antigen is known for it. No much larger clonotype is one base removed from it; base qualities were not supplied. The cohort consisted of 650 to 700 healthy bone marrow donors. All cohort members were sampled while nominally healthy, although unrecorded immune exposures were likely present. Of the 700 or so cohort members, around 290 had a positive CMV serostatus and 352 had a negative one, while no CMV serostatus was recorded for the donor. Each donor provided a peripheral blood sample, and peripheral blood mononuclear cells were used for TCR beta sequencing. Genomic DNA extraction from the blood cell samples was performed with the Qiagen DNeasy Blood Extraction Kit. This record belongs to a study of cytomegalovirus exposure and HLA in healthy donors (TCRdb year 2017). About the investigation overall: An earlier analysis of about 560 of the donors reported under 300 Gb of sequence data and 95 million to 140 million unique TCR beta sequences obtained from about 180 million T cells. An earlier analysis of around 640 of the donors used high-throughput TCR beta sequencing to judge whether each TCR beta V gene segment behaved as functional or pseudogenic. Roughly five DR-DQ haplotypes were treated as single units for association and clustering because of strong linkage in the cohort. Across some 400 genotyped donors of the cohort, an average of approximately 200,000 unique TCR beta nucleotide sequences per donor were sequenced, and 15% to 20% of those sequences were non-productive. Donor age, sex, ethnicity and CMV serostatus were compiled together with the repertoire data. To predict cytomegalovirus infection status, the study brought together high-throughput TCR immunosequencing, statistical association of individual TCRs with disease status, and machine learning. The number of donors typed differed by locus, with about 629-630 for A, B, C, DRB1 and DQB1, roughly 550 for DQA1, 600 to 610 for DPA1, and 400 to 490 for DPB1. An early release covering approximately 600 HLA-typed donors comprised about 320 gigabases of sequencing data and approximately 85 million unique TCR sequences. All discovery cohort repertoires had been generated using a single sequencing platform. The T cell repertoires of 550 to 850 subjects were profiled by immunosequencing and related to cytomegalovirus serostatus. HLA typing covered class I and class II loci at four-digit resolution. The study aimed to test whether signatures of past pathogen exposure could be identified by cataloging public T cell receptors. The later analysis used no new phenotypic data to find candidate immune exposures, relying instead on TCR beta sequences and their occurrence across donors. To study patterns of TCR occurrence, a later analysis re-analyzed previously published TCR beta repertoires from 666 donors and added high-resolution HLA genotyping. The genetic ancestry cluster associated with self-reported Caucasian donors included about 81% of the roughly 410 genotyped donors. A later genetic analysis took genome-wide SNP genotypes for about 55% of the 666 donors and used that subset as a discovery cohort. Along with the approximately 700-subject first cohort, a separate validation cohort of over 90 different subjects was used.

Receptors were amplified or captured by the immunoSEQ multiplex PCR assay. A mixture of 60 forward primers for TCR Vbeta segments and 13 reverse primers for TCR Jbeta segments was used in the multiplex PCR. The CDR3 region of rearranged TCR beta genes was amplified from genomic DNA by a multiplex PCR assay. The amplified TCR beta libraries were sequenced on the Illumina HiSeq System as 87-base-pair reads. In the source study's methods: Across the 500 to 700 repertoires, a later analysis counted approximately 83 million unique TCR beta chains, roughly 11 million of which were shared by at least two donors. Raw reads were error-corrected and collapsed into unique sequences by a nearest-neighbor algorithm in which closely related sequences were merged to remove PCR and sequencing errors. CDR3 sequences were aligned to IMGT reference sequences to assign V, D and J gene segments. For a sequence to be retained, at least a six-nucleotide match to both a V gene segment and a J gene segment was required. Rearrangements were classified as productive when the CDR3 lacked stop codons and remained in frame with V and J, and all other rearrangements were classified as non-productive. Following IMGT convention, CDR3 was defined as the stretch from the second conserved V-encoded cysteine to the conserved J-encoded phenylalanine. In an earlier analysis of around 540 of the donors, sequences lacking an unambiguous match to a single V gene segment were excluded. In an earlier analysis of approximately 610 of the donors, V segments were called functional above 56.7% productive rearrangements and were called segregating when the between-donor standard deviation exceeded 5%. To diagnose cytomegalovirus status from the catalog of TCR beta chain sequences, a statistical classification framework was built. V and J gene assignment, in a later analysis, came from comparing TCR nucleotide sequences with IMGT/GENE-DB human TR gene sequences. In a later analysis, CDR3 sequences and most-parsimonious VDJ recombination scenarios were assigned using the TCRdist pipeline. In a later analysis, every TCR beta chain was defined by the combination of its CDR3 amino acid sequence and its V-gene family, and reads without a unique V-gene family were dropped. In a later analysis, nearly 600 highly shared, low-generation-probability nucleotide sequences were removed to address suspected cross-contamination and a sequencing artifact. In a later analysis, a clonal expansion index for each public chain was calculated from normalized within-repertoire ranks of inferred template counts. In a later analysis, generation probabilities were computed with a VDJ recombination model fitted to out-of-frame rearrangements, and the resulting probabilities were checked against IGoR. In a later analysis, TCR-TCR, TCR-HLA and TCR-CMV co-occurrence was scored with hypergeometric tests, and a repertoire-size bias correction was applied to TCR pairs. A later analysis estimated false discovery rates by permuting HLA or CMV assignments 20 times. In a later analysis, co-occurring TCRs were grouped with DBSCAN, and TCRdist sequence similarity was added when clustering was performed within HLA-allele-positive subsets. For co-occurrence clustering, repertoires with fewer than 30,000 or more than 120,000 public chains were excluded, along with roughly five repertoires with anomalous nucleotide sharing. Held by TCRdb, this immuneACCESS table contains in-frame sequences only and omits some clones. Under half of the omission traces to an unresolved V gene where checked; the cause of the rest is unknown. D and trimming were read from the DNA, whereas the V and J calls and clone size are those reported in that table. This sample has some 130,000 clones in its table, and roughly 77% of those were observed once. The ten biggest clones cover about 4.9% of the sample.

The full study reports these points: The earlier analysis of almost 600 of the donors excluded about 16 rarely observed V segments, including chromosome 9 orphons, because counts were too low. In the study, some 160 TCR beta chains were listed as associated with cytomegalovirus. The cohort was sequenced for TCR beta chains only, and without alpha or paired-chain data the features that could be detected were limited. According to a later genetic analysis, donors in an Asian-associated ancestry cluster had fewer N-insertions in productive TCRs than the approximately 650-donor mean. At a false discovery rate of 0.05, a later analysis linked roughly 17,000 TCR beta sequences to specific HLA alleles. Three of the identified cytomegalovirus-associated TCR beta chains were confirmed in vitro to be specific for cytomegalovirus antigens. A cluster of highly shared sequence variants was judged likely to represent a technical artifact of the sequencing pipeline. According to a later analysis, parvovirus B19, influenza, CMV and Epstein-Barr virus appeared linked to several top co-occurrence clusters. The authors suggested that the approach could potentially be extended to other disease states and immunological phenotypes. A later genetic analysis associated a missense DCLRE1C variant with V-gene and J-gene trimming of TCR beta chains, and an independent cohort replicated the association. Across donors, most TCR sequences were observed very rarely, whereas some public TCRs were present in many individuals. The only immune exposure information available for the cohort was CMV serostatus. In a later analysis, the rate of TCR association differed among HLA loci, with DRB1 alleles having the most associated TCRs and HLA-C alleles having the fewest. A later analysis found that most CMV-associated TCR beta chains appeared HLA-restricted, with HLA associations seemingly driven largely by CMV exposure. HLA typing was unavailable for some donors at each locus, so association tests used only the typed subset. The classifier was reported to diagnose cytomegalovirus status with high specificity and sensitivity in both the original and validation cohorts. Correlated functional status among segregating V segments might be attributable to linkage disequilibrium, but an unknown experimental factor could not be ruled out. Compared with equally common non-associated chains, HLA-associated TCR beta chains in a later analysis were more clonally expanded and had lower generation probabilities. Strong co-occurrence of HLA alleles, especially DR and DQ, made assigning TCR associations to individual alleles difficult. The presence/absence analyses assumed that sequencing depth was roughly uniform across donors, and that assumption may not be true. A further reported finding was that TCR beta sequences accurately predicted the HLA-A and HLA-B alleles for most subjects in the first cohort. In an earlier analysis of fewer than 750 of the donors, most TCR beta V segments were observed in productive rearrangements about 87% or about 30% of the time, broadly matching IMGT annotations.

Sequenced input: PBMCs. This receptor was obtained from a man under 40 in good health.

The DNA is as follows: TGTGCCGCCGGGTCCCTTAGCACAGATACGCAGTATTTT. Its translation reads: CAAGSLSTDTQYF. This chain joins TRBV19 to TRBJ2-3; confidence is insufficient to name the D gene. V loses 11 bases, J loses 0 bases, and the germline ends lie 12 bases apart. The CDR3, from cysteine to phenylalanine, totals 13 residues. The sequence is cut down to CDR3 DNA, 39 bases in frame from base 1. The germline V gene (reference sequence) sets CDR1 to LNHDA and CDR2 to SQIVND.